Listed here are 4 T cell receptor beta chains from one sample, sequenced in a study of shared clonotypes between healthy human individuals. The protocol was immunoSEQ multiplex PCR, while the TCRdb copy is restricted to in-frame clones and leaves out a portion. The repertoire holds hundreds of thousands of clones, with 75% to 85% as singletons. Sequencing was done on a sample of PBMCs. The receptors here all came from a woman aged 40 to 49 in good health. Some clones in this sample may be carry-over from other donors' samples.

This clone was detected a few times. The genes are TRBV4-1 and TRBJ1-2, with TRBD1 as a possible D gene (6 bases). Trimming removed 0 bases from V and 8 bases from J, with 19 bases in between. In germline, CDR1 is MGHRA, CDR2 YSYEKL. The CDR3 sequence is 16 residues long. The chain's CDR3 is CASSQDGGRAIGGYTF. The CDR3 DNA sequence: TGCGCCAGCAGCCAAGATGGGGGCAGGGCCATTGGAGGCTACACCTTC.

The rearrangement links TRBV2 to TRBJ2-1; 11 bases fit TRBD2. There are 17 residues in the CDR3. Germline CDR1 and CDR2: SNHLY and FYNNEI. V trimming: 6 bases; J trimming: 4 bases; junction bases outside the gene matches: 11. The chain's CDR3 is CASSTSGTSGIYNEQFF. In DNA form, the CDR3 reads TGTGCCAGCAGCACATCCGGGACTAGCGGAATATACAATGAGCAGTTCTTC.

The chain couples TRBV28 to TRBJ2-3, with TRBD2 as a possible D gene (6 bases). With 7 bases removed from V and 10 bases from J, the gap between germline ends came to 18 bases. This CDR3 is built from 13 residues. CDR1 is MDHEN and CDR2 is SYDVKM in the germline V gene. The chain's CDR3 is CASILKGREAQYF. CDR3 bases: TGTGCCAGCATTCTAAAGGGAAGGGAGGCGCAGTATTTT.

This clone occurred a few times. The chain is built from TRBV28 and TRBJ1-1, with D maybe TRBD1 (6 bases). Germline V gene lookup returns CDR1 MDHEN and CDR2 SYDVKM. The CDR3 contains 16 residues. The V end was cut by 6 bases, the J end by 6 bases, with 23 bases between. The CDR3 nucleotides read TGTGCCAGCAGCGACGTTAGGGCAGGGGTAATCCCTGAAGCTTTCTTT. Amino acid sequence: CASSDVRAGVIPEAFF.